The clone carrying this T cell receptor beta chain was detected ten times or more. Its antigen remains unidentified. Arm-PCR of CDR3 regions and iRepertoire HTBI primers were used to build TCR beta libraries. Via MiXCR, TCRdb re-called the multiplex PCR reads, giving one row per CDR3 protein. The sample yields about 620,000 distinct CDR3 sequences, approximately 15% seen once. This specimen belongs to a study of regulatory T cells in long-lasting Graves disease. General study findings and limits: Newly diagnosed Graves' patients had higher TCR diversity than persistent ones.

Regarding time point: newly diagnosed GD, antithyroid drugs for less than 3 months. RNA isolated from PBMCs was used to make the TCR library. Staff drew roughly 10 milliliters of peripheral blood into EDTA tubes. Germline-derived CDR1 and CDR2 are SGHRS and YFSETQ. The junction had 9 bases not matched to a gene; V was cut back by 4 bases and J by 5 bases. The CDR3 spans 15 residues. This same sample was also taken into another study, of T cells in Graves' hyperthyroidism and ophthalmopathy. Per that study: Not enrolled were patients with uncontrolled infection, other autoimmune disease, pregnancy or lactation.

J is TRBJ2-1 and V is TRBV5-1, with 7 bases that match TRBD2. This specimen was peripheral blood mononuclear cells (PBMCs), taken at new diagnosis, from a patient treated with antithyroid drugs. The TCR comes from a woman in her thirties with Graves disease. CDR3 sequence (DNA): TGCGCCAGCAGCCCTACTACCCGGGGGGACAATGAGCAGTTCTTC. It encodes CASSPTTRGDNEQFF.